Following are 27 T cell receptor beta chains from one sample sequenced in a study of early T cells in non-severe SARS-CoV-2 infection. From the 5' RACE reads, TCRdb called clonotypes with MiXCR, one entry per CDR3 protein. The sample carries about 35,000 distinct CDR3 sequences, about 7% recorded once. Sequencing was performed on whole blood. These receptors originate from an adult who was a healthcare worker with PCR-confirmed SARS-CoV-2 infection or an uninfected control (not recorded which).

There are many counts of this clonotype. The V gene is TRBV3-1, the J gene TRBJ2-7; possibly TRBD2 for D (5 bases). The CDR3 contains 15 residues. V lost 0 bases and J lost 0, with 9 bases in between. Per germline, CDR1 LGHDT and CDR2 YNNKEL (reference sequence). CDR3 loop: CASSQETGSSYEQYF. The DNA for the CDR3 is TGTGCCAGCAGCCAAGAGACGGGGAGCTCCTACGAGCAGTACTTC.

This clonotype was found many times. The CDR3, as DNA: TGTGCCAGCAGCCCCCATATGGCAGGATGGGTTGGCTATGGCTACACCTTC. Its translation is CASSPHMAGWVGYGYTF. The gene calls are TRBV7-2 and TRBJ1-2; D is uncertain. Germline values: CDR1 SGHTA, CDR2 FQGNSA. The CDR3 has 17 residues. V was shortened by 5 bases and J by 4 bases, with 23 bases between the two germline ends.

This clonotype was seen many times. The rearrangement joins TRBV11-3 to TRBJ2-1, with D uncertain. The germline V and J ends were trimmed by 4 bases and 3 bases, with 7 bases remaining between them. Germline assignment: CDR1 SGHNT and CDR2 YENEEA. There are 13 residues in the CDR3. The CDR3 bases are TGTGCCAGCAGCTCGACCGGCTACAATGAGCAGTTCTTC. Amino acid sequence: CASSSTGYNEQFF.

This clonotype was observed many times. This sequence joins TRBV5-6 and TRBJ2-5; TRBD1 matches 9 bases. Trimming removed 4 bases from V and 4 bases from J; junction bases left unmatched: 8. The CDR3 contains 15 residues. The V gene's germline CDR1 is SGHDT and CDR2 YYEEEE. CDR3 loop: CASSQGGTGRETQYF. CDR3 nucleotides: TGTGCCAGCAGCCAGGGGGGGACAGGGAGAGAGACCCAGTACTTC. Based on the CDR3 plus reference TRBV5-6 and TRBJ2-5, the full variable domain is DAGVTQSPTHLIKTRGQQVTLRCSPKSGHDTVSWYQQALGQGPQFIFQYYEEEERQRGNFPDRFSGHQFPNYSSELNVNALLLGDSALYLCASSQGGTGRETQYFGPGTRLLVL.

This clonotype was picked up many times. The chain is built from TRBV7-9 and TRBJ2-5; D not certain. Germline loops: CDR1 SEHNR, CDR2 FQNEAQ (reference sequence). Trimming removed 3 bases at V and 5 bases at J, with 19 bases between. The CDR3 consists of 16 residues. The CDR3 reads CASSLTGFRAEETQYF. The CDR3 DNA reads TGTGCCAGCAGCTTGACTGGCTTCCGGGCCGAGGAGACCCAGTACTTC.

The rearrangement links TRBV27 to TRBJ1-5; 11 bases map to TRBD1. The germline V gene encodes CDR1 MNHEY and CDR2 SMNVEV (reference sequence). The CDR3 extends over 17 amino acids. The V gene end was trimmed by 1 base and the J gene end by 3 bases; junction bases not matched to a gene: 5. In DNA form, the CDR3 reads TGTGCCAGCAGTTTATGGAGAGGACAGGGGGCCAATCAGCCCCAGCATTTT. It encodes CASSLWRGQGANQPQHF.

For this clonotype: A much more abundant neighbour one base away suggests this may be a read error. CDR3 sequence: CGVPGPSHEQYF. DNA of the CDR3: TGCGGCGTTCCGGGCCCCTCGCACGAGCAGTACTTC. J is TRBJ2-7 and V is TRBV29-1; the D is unclear. The CDR3 consists of 12 residues. CDR1 is SQVTM and CDR2 is ANQGSEA in the germline V gene.

This clonotype was recorded many times. J is TRBJ1-5 and V is TRBV28; unclear D gene. Trimming pared 6 bases from V and 0 bases from J, leaving 12 bases between. Germline V gene sequence: CDR1 MDHEN, CDR2 SYDVKM. This CDR3 has 15 residues. The CDR3 bases are TGTGCCAGCAGCGCCAGAGATTATAGCAATCAGCCCCAGCATTTT. It translates to CASSARDYSNQPQHF.

This clonotype was observed a handful of times. V is TRBV5-4 and J is TRBJ2-7; D gene ambiguous. The CDR3 sequence is 14 residues long. V was pared by 4 bases and J by 6 bases, with 17 bases between. Germline loops: CDR1 SGHNT, CDR2 YYREEE (reference sequence). CDR3 sequence (DNA): TGTGCCAGCAGCCAGCCGAATCGCCACTCCGAGCAGTACTTC. Its translation is CASSQPNRHSEQYF.

CDR3 amino acids: CASSPLGDHYGYTF. The CDR3 bases are TGTGCCAGCAGTCCGCTGGGGGACCACTATGGCTACACCTTC. The genes are TRBV27 and TRBJ1-2; D perhaps matches TRBD1 (5 bases). The CDR3 is 14 residues long. Germline V gene data show CDR1 as MNHEY and CDR2 as SMNVEV (reference sequence). V was trimmed by 5 bases and J by 3 bases, leaving 13 bases between them.

The rearrangement uses TRBV6-6 and TRBJ2-1, with TRBD2 identical over 10 bases. In germline, CDR1 is MNHNY, CDR2 SVGAGI (reference sequence). This CDR3 region has 16 residues. V was pared by 5 bases and J by 7 bases, with 11 bases of the junction left unmatched. The CDR3 sequence: CASSNPPAGGPNEQFF. The CDR3 DNA is TGTGCCAGCAGTAACCCCCCAGCGGGAGGGCCGAATGAGCAGTTCTTC.

This clonotype was recorded many times. The rearrangement joins TRBV28 to TRBJ1-3, with unresolved D. CDR1 MDHEN and CDR2 SYDVKM come from the germline V gene. This CDR3 has 11 amino acids. V was pared by 11 bases and J by 3 bases, with 8 bases between. The CDR3 DNA reads TGTGCCTCTGTCCGTGGAAACACCATATATTTT. This gives the protein CASVRGNTIYF.

This clonotype was detected ten times or more. J is TRBJ2-7 and V is TRBV18; possibly TRBD1 or TRBD2 for D (5 bases each). The ends were cut back, 2 bases at V and 2 bases at J, with 13 bases in the middle. This CDR3 region has 15 residues. In germline, CDR1 is KGHSH, CDR2 LQKENI. This chain's CDR3 is CASSPYRTETYEQYF. For the CDR3, the DNA is TGTGCCAGCTCACCATACAGGACTGAGACCTACGAGCAGTACTTC.

This clonotype was observed a few times. The chain employs TRBV6-5 and TRBJ1-1, with D maybe TRBD1 (6 bases). Germline V CDR1 and CDR2: MNHEY, SVGAGI. There are 14 residues in the CDR3. Trimming pared 2 bases from V and 7 bases from J, leaving 14 bases between. CDR3 sequence: CASSYGTGLSEAFF. CDR3 sequence (DNA): TGTGCCAGCAGTTACGGAACAGGGTTAAGTGAAGCTTTCTTT.

The table lists this clonotype with many counts. The chain is built from TRBV5-1 and TRBJ2-3; D gene ambiguous. The CDR3 covers 14 residues. V was cut by 0 bases and J by 2 bases, with 7 bases left in between. CDR1 SGHRS and CDR2 YFSETQ come from the germline V gene. CDR3 residues: CASSLGSHTDTQYF. In DNA, the CDR3 is TGCGCCAGCAGCTTGGGGTCACACACAGATACGCAGTATTTT.

This clonotype was seen a few times. The chain links TRBV5-1 to TRBJ2-1; 8 bases match TRBD2. The CDR3 contains 14 residues. Germline values: CDR1 SGHRS, CDR2 YFSETQ. The J segment lost 3 bases and the V segment lost 5 bases, leaving 4 bases of the junction unmatched. The chain's CDR3 is CASRLAESYNEQFF. CDR3 sequence (DNA): TGCGCCAGCAGACTAGCGGAGAGCTACAATGAGCAGTTCTTC.

This clonotype was recorded at least ten times. The rearrangement links TRBV6-6 to TRBJ2-5; D gene ambiguous. V gave up 2 bases and J gave up 5 bases, with 6 bases separating them. The CDR3 spans 12 residues. The germline CDR1 and CDR2 sequences are MNHNY and SVGAGI (reference sequence). CDR3 loop: CASSYAKETQYF. CDR3 nucleotide sequence: TGTGCCAGCAGTTACGCCAAGGAGACCCAGTACTTC.

This clonotype was seen ten or more times. DNA of the CDR3: TGCAGTGCCCACGGTCGGTCCTCCTACAATGAGCAGTTCTTC. Translation: CSAHGRSSYNEQFF. The rearrangement uses TRBV20-1 and TRBJ2-1; no definite D call. The V and J ends lost 6 bases and 0 bases respectively, with 12 bases between them. Germline V gene data show CDR1 as DFQATT and CDR2 as SNEGSKA (reference sequence). The CDR3 spans 14 residues.

This chain joins TRBV29-1 and TRBJ1-4; D unresolved. Trimming pared 4 bases from V and 6 bases from J, leaving 12 bases between. From germline, CDR1 is SQVTM and CDR2 ANQGSEA. This CDR3 spans 13 amino acids. CDR3 sequence (DNA): TGCAGCGTTGCGCCCGATTTGGATGAAAAACTGTTTTTT. Translation: CSVAPDLDEKLFF. Drawing the rest from reference TRBV29-1 and TRBJ1-4, the complete variable domain is SAVISQKPSRDICQRGTSLTIQCQVDSQVTMMFWYRQQPGQSLTLIATANQGSEATYESGFVIDKFPISRPNLTFSTLTVSNMSPEDSSIYLCSVAPDLDEKLFFGSGTQLSVL.

This clonotype has at least ten counts. The V gene is TRBV6-4, the J gene TRBJ1-5; no clear D gene. Per germline, CDR1 MRHNA and CDR2 SNTAGT. This CDR3 region has 14 residues. Deletions cut 0 bases from V and 4 bases from J, with 7 bases between. The CDR3: CASSDSKSNQPQHF. CDR3 DNA sequence: TGTGCCAGCAGTGACTCGAAGAGTAATCAGCCCCAGCATTTT.

This clonotype was recorded many times. CDR3 bases: TGTGCCAGCAGTTTATCCGATTCACCCCTCCACTTT. Translating gives CASSLSDSPLHF. This chain uses TRBV12-3 or TRBV12-4 with TRBJ1-6; D call uncertain. V dropped 2 bases and J dropped 8 bases, with 4 bases sitting between them. The CDR3 contains 12 residues.

This clonotype turned up a few times. The chain joins TRBV15 to TRBJ2-2, with D tentatively TRBD1 (8 bases). Germline-derived CDR1 and CDR2 are LNHNV and YYDKDF (reference sequence). There are 21 residues in the CDR3. V was clipped by 0 bases and J by 7 bases, with 30 bases between them. In DNA, the CDR3 is TGTGCCACCAGCAGAGAAAGGACAGGGAGGGCGGACGGGAGTGTAATCGGGGAGCTGTTTTTT. Protein sequence: CATSRERTGRADGSVIGELFF.

This clonotype was seen repeatedly, ten times or more. J is TRBJ1-4 and V is TRBV7-3, with 9 bases identical to TRBD1. This CDR3 is built from 14 residues. Germline V gives CDR1 SGHTA, CDR2 FQGTGA. With V trimmed by 6 bases and J by 8 bases, 7 bases remained unmatched. The CDR3 region is CASRLGQGREKLFF. Here the CDR3 DNA reads TGTGCCAGCAGGTTGGGACAGGGAAGGGAAAAACTGTTTTTT.

The sample holds a few counts of this clonotype. V gene TRBV19 combines with J gene TRBJ2-3; maybe TRBD2 (5 bases). CDR1 is LNHDA, CDR2 SQIVND, per germline (reference sequence). Trimming removed 5 bases at V and 5 bases at J, with 14 bases between. The CDR3 runs to 14 residues. Here the CDR3 reads CASSEVGALDTQYF. The CDR3 DNA reads TGTGCCAGTAGTGAGGTGGGAGCCCTAGATACGCAGTATTTT.

The rearrangement links TRBV11-3 to TRBJ2-2, with 8 bases matching TRBD2. Per the germline V gene, CDR1 is SGHNT and CDR2 is YENEEA. Losses at the gene ends were 5 bases for V and 3 bases for J; bases not matched to a gene: 5. The CDR3 contains 15 residues. As DNA, the CDR3 is TGTGCCAGCAGCCACGGGCGGGAGGACACCGGGGAGCTGTTTTTT. It translates to CASSHGREDTGELFF.

The chain employs TRBV20-1 and TRBJ1-1, with TRBD1 matching over 7 bases. From germline, CDR1 is DFQATT and CDR2 SNEGSKA (reference sequence). The CDR3 has 17 amino acids. Losses at the gene ends were 4 bases for V and 0 bases for J; bases not matched to a gene: 14. The CDR3 bases are TGCAGTGCTACCCCCCTCCCGGGACAGAACATGAACACTGAAGCTTTCTTT. As protein: CSATPLPGQNMNTEAFF.

This clonotype came up many times. This rearrangement joins TRBV7-3 to TRBJ2-1; TRBD1 is a possible D gene (6 bases). Looked up from germline, CDR1 is SGHTA and CDR2 is FQGTGA. CDR3 length equals 13 residues. V was clipped by 5 bases and J by 9 bases, with 14 bases between them. DNA of the CDR3: TGTGCCAGCAGCACAGGGTTCCAGCCTGAGCAGTTCTTC. Amino acid sequence: CASSTGFQPEQFF.